This is a list of T cell receptor beta chains from one sample in a study of response to subunit inactivated influenza vaccine. TCRdb reprocessed the RT-PCR reads with MiXCR, giving one entry per CDR3 protein. The data show more than 500,000 distinct CDR3 sequences, about 10% seen once. The sample also formed part of further work on T cells expressing NK-cell markers.

This sample comprised PBMCs from blood, obtained on the day of vaccination. The receptors originated from a man aged 45 to 65 who received an inactivated influenza vaccine. CDR3s include the opening cysteine and the closing phenylalanine or tryptophan. Each record gives: D gene, V gene, clone size, J gene, CDR3 DNA, CDR3 protein. The D gene is left open where the match is weak. Size values are once, few and many counts, or a class for expanded clones, and some rows have none.

D gene: NA
V gene: TRBV3-1
clone size: few
J gene: TRBJ2-1
CDR3 DNA: TGTGCCAGCAGCCAAGGTTCGGGGGGCTTTGGCAATGAGCAGTTCTTC
CDR3 protein: CASSQGSGGFGNEQFF

D gene: TRBD2
V gene: TRBV20-1
clone size: many
J gene: TRBJ2-3
CDR3 DNA: TGCAGTGCTAGGAGAAGGAGCGGGGGGGCCACAGATACGCAGTATTTT
CDR3 protein: CSARRRSGGATDTQYF

D gene: NA
V gene: TRBV20-1
clone size: NA
J gene: TRBJ1-5
CDR3 DNA: TGCAGTGCTAGGACATACAGCTATAGCAATCAGCCCCAGCATTTT
CDR3 protein: CSARTYSYSNQPQHF

D gene: TRBD1
V gene: TRBV7-8
clone size: few
J gene: TRBJ2-3
CDR3 DNA: TGTGCCAGCAGCGCGACAGGGGTCACAGATACGCAGTATTTT
CDR3 protein: CASSATGVTDTQYF

D gene: TRBD1
V gene: TRBV20-1
clone size: NA
J gene: TRBJ2-2
CDR3 DNA: TGCAGTGCTAGCGGCCAGGGGGCCGGAGGGGAGCTGTTTTTT
CDR3 protein: CSASGQGAGGELFF

D gene: TRBD2
V gene: TRBV11-1
clone size: NA
J gene: TRBJ2-2
CDR3 DNA: TGTGCCAGCAGCTGGGGACTAGCGGGGTTCGGGGAGCTGTTTTTT
CDR3 protein: CASSWGLAGFGELFF

D gene: NA
V gene: TRBV2
clone size: NA
J gene: TRBJ2-5
CDR3 DNA: TGTGCCAGCTGTGGAACAGCGGAGACCCAGTACTTC
CDR3 protein: CASCGTAETQYF

D gene: NA
V gene: TRBV5-6
clone size: NA
J gene: TRBJ2-7
CDR3 DNA: TGTGCCAGCAGCTCTCCCGGGACGGATATCTACGAGCAGTACTTC
CDR3 protein: CASSSPGTDIYEQYF

D gene: TRBD1
V gene: TRBV6-2/TRBV6-3
clone size: few
J gene: TRBJ1-5
CDR3 DNA: TGTGCCAGCAGTAACGGACAGGGGGACAATCAGCCCCAGCATTTT
CDR3 protein: CASSNGQGDNQPQHF

D gene: TRBD2
V gene: TRBV28
clone size: few
J gene: TRBJ2-5
CDR3 DNA: TGTGCCAGCAGACCTACTAGCGGACAAGAGACCCAGTACTTC
CDR3 protein: CASRPTSGQETQYF

D gene: NA
V gene: TRBV6-5
clone size: NA
J gene: TRBJ1-4
CDR3 DNA: TGTGCCAGCAGTTACTGGGGGGTTGGTGAAAAACTGTTTTTT
CDR3 protein: CASSYWGVGEKLFF

D gene: NA
V gene: TRBV27
clone size: NA
J gene: TRBJ1-1
CDR3 DNA: TGTGCCAGCAGTTTATCGGCCCCTTGGGTGACGAACACTGAAGCTTTCTTT
CDR3 protein: CASSLSAPWVTNTEAFF

D gene: NA
V gene: TRBV5-1
clone size: many
J gene: TRBJ2-2
CDR3 DNA: TGCGCCAGCAGCATGACATCGAACAGGTTGTACTCCACCGGGGAGCTGTTTTTT
CDR3 protein: CASSMTSNRLYSTGELFF